The 25 T cell receptor beta chains given below trace back to one sample, sequenced in a study of cytomegalovirus exposure and HLA in healthy donors. The PCR had 60 Vbeta and 13 Jbeta primers. TCRdb keeps only in-frame clones here, not all; method: immunoSEQ multiplex PCR. Of some 180,000 clones in the sample, around 80% are singletons; the top ten hold about 4.6%. Material for sequencing was PBMCs. The receptors stem from a woman aged 25 to 39 in good health and CMV-seropositive.

The chain combines TRBV10-2 with TRBJ2-7, with D maybe TRBD2 (5 bases). V was clipped by 2 bases and J by 2 bases, with 10 bases between them. Germline assignment: CDR1 WSHSY and CDR2 SAAADI. The CDR3 totals 14 residues. The CDR3 nucleotides read TGCGCCAGCAGTGAGATAGAGGGTACCTACGAGCAGTACTTC. Translated, it gives CASSEIEGTYEQYF.

The chain carries TRBV25-1 and TRBJ2-5, with TRBD1 matching over 7 bases. The CDR3 sequence is 15 residues long. V lost 3 bases and J lost 6; bases outside the gene matches: 10. Germline V gives CDR1 MGHDK, CDR2 SYGVNS. This chain's CDR3 is CASSDQGGPQKTQYF. CDR3 DNA sequence: TGTGCCAGCAGTGATCAAGGGGGCCCTCAAAAGACCCAGTACTTC.

The chain joins TRBV11-2 to TRBJ1-1; 10 bases are shared with TRBD1. V lost 4 bases and J lost 5; bases outside the gene matches: 10. CDR1 and CDR2 from the germline V gene are SGHAT and FQNNGV. The length of the CDR3 is 16 residues. The CDR3 bases are TGTGCCAGCAGCTCCCTGCGACAGGGGGCGAGGACTGAAGCTTTCTTT. This sequence encodes CASSSLRQGARTEAFF.

There are a few counts of this clone. The chain couples TRBV2 to TRBJ1-1, with 9 positions matching TRBD1. The CDR3 has 14 residues. The germline V gene has CDR1 SNHLY and CDR2 FYNNEI. Trimming removed 8 bases from V and 1 base from J; junction bases left unmatched: 5. CDR3 protein: CASGRTGANTEAFF. DNA for the CDR3: TGTGCCAGCGGAAGGACAGGGGCGAACACTGAAGCTTTCTTT.

The rearrangement links TRBV27 to TRBJ2-7; 8 bases agree with TRBD2. Trimming removed 5 bases from V and 5 bases from J; junction bases left unmatched: 5. The CDR3 has 13 amino acids. From germline, CDR1 is MNHEY and CDR2 SMNVEV (reference sequence). The CDR3 protein is CASSTGGWNEQYF. DNA of the CDR3: TGTGCCAGCAGTACGGGGGGGTGGAACGAGCAGTACTTC.

CDR3: CASSQSMEGPNTEAFF. In DNA form, the CDR3 reads TGTGCCAGCAGCCAATCGATGGAGGGGCCGAACACTGAAGCTTTCTTT. The V and J genes are TRBV4-2 and TRBJ1-1; D is possibly TRBD1 (5 bases). V was shortened by 2 bases and J by 1 base, with 14 bases between the two germline ends. The CDR3 sequence is 16 residues long. The germline gives CDR1 LGHNA, CDR2 YNFKEQ.

V is TRBV7-9 and J is TRBJ2-7; 9 bases fit TRBD2. Germline assignment: CDR1 SEHNR and CDR2 FQNEAQ (reference sequence). CDR3 size: 16 residues. Trimming at V came to 1 base and at J to 0 bases, leaving 4 bases not matched to a gene. CDR3 nucleotides: TGTGCCAGCAGCTTAGTTTTAGCGGGGGCCTCCTACGAGCAGTACTTC. Translating gives CASSLVLAGASYEQYF.

The V gene is TRBV9, the J gene TRBJ2-2, with 7 bases lining up with TRBD2. This CDR3 spans 16 amino acids. Germline V lookup: CDR1 SGDLS, CDR2 YYNGEE. V lost 4 bases and J lost 0; bases outside the gene matches: 6. The CDR3 is CASSRVAGANTGELFF. In DNA form, the CDR3 reads TGTGCCAGCAGCCGGGTGGCGGGAGCGAACACCGGGGAGCTGTTTTTT. The full variable domain, in which reference TRBV9 and TRBJ2-2 provide the parts outside the CDR3, is DSGVTQTPKHLITATGQRVTLRCSPRSGDLSVYWYQQSLDQGLQFLIQYYNGEERAKGNILERFSAQQFPDLHSELNLSSLELGDSALYFCASSRVAGANTGELFFGEGSRLTVL.

Concerning this clone: One end of the junction varies from germline; a read error may be responsible. The V gene is TRBV6-5, the J gene TRBJ2-7; 11 bases are a match to TRBD1. This CDR3 region has 16 residues. Germline CDR1 reads MNHEY; CDR2 reads SVGAGI. The CDR3 sequence is CASRYSWTGGTYEQYF. Here the CDR3 DNA reads TGTGCCAGCAGGTACTCTTGGACAGGGGGCACCTACGAGCAGTACTTC.

The rearrangement joins TRBV7-9 to TRBJ1-5; no definite D call. The germline V gene has CDR1 SEHNR and CDR2 FQNEAQ (reference sequence). The CDR3 spans 16 residues. V gave up 5 bases and J gave up 6 bases, with 20 bases separating them. The CDR3: CASSPGLAGRGQPQHF. CDR3 DNA: TGTGCCAGCAGCCCCGGGTTGGCGGGGAGAGGTCAGCCCCAGCATTTT.

The rearrangement links TRBV4-3 to TRBJ2-1; D is uncertain. Between the trimmed V and J ends, which lost 0 bases and 5 bases, there was a span of 11 bases. This CDR3 spans 15 amino acids. CDR1 and CDR2 (germline): LGHNA, YSLEER. The CDR3 sequence: CASSQDSPRNNEQFF. The CDR3 DNA reads TGCGCCAGCAGCCAAGATTCCCCCAGGAACAATGAGCAGTTCTTC.

The CDR3: CASSQQTEPNTNYGYTF. CDR3 bases: TGCGCCAGCAGCCAACAGACAGAACCCAACACTAACTATGGCTACACCTTC. The gene calls are TRBV4-1 and TRBJ1-2; possible D gene TRBD1, 5 bases. Looked up from germline, CDR1 is MGHRA and CDR2 is YSYEKL. V dropped 2 bases and J dropped 0 bases, with 16 bases sitting between them. CDR3 length equals 17 residues.

The V gene is TRBV6-5, the J gene TRBJ1-1, with 7 bases that match TRBD1. Germline CDR1 is MNHEY and CDR2 is SVGAGI. The V and J ends lost 4 bases and 7 bases, in that order; junction bases with no gene match: 6. This CDR3 contains 13 residues. The DNA for the CDR3 is TGTGCCAGCAGTTTGACAGGGCCCAATGAAGCTTTCTTT. Protein sequence: CASSLTGPNEAFF.

The gene calls are TRBV15 and TRBJ2-1; D remains unclear. This CDR3 region has 13 residues. V was shortened by 1 base and J by 12 bases, with 13 bases between the two germline ends. CDR1 is LNHNV, CDR2 YYDKDF, per germline (reference sequence). CDR3 bases: TGTGCCACCAGCAGAGTTCTGGAGCAAGGGCAGTTCTTC. Translating gives CATSRVLEQGQFF.

This clone has a handful of counts. The rearrangement links TRBV6-5 to TRBJ1-6; no reliable D call. Germline CDR1 reads MNHEY; CDR2 reads SVGAGI. CDR3 size: 13 residues. V lost 2 bases and J 6 bases, leaving 5 bases between the germline ends. CDR3 sequence: CASSYGSNSPLHF. CDR3 bases: TGTGCCAGCAGTTACGGCAGTAATTCACCCCTCCACTTT.

This rearrangement joins TRBV27 to TRBJ2-1; TRBD2 aligns across 7 bases. The CDR3 is 13 residues long. Germline lookup yields CDR1 MNHEY and CDR2 SMNVEV (reference sequence). After removal of 2 bases from V and 10 bases from J, the junction contained 5 bases not matched to a gene. CDR3 DNA sequence: TGTGCCAGCAGTTTAAAGGGAGGGCGGGAGCAGTTCTTC. Translation: CASSLKGGREQFF.

The sample holds one count of this clone. V usage is TRBV15 and J usage is TRBJ2-3; 9 bases agree with TRBD1. Per the germline V gene, CDR1 is LNHNV and CDR2 is YYDKDF (reference sequence). This CDR3 is built from 15 residues. V trimming: 1 base; J trimming: 4 bases; junction bases outside the gene matches: 3. The CDR3 here is CATSRGGTGPDTQYF. CDR3 DNA sequence: TGTGCCACCAGCAGAGGCGGGACAGGGCCAGATACGCAGTATTTT.

The chain recombines TRBV11-3 with TRBJ1-1, with D possibly matching TRBD1 (6 bases). Germline V gene sequence: CDR1 SGHNT, CDR2 YENEEA. Trimming removed 4 bases at V and 3 bases at J, with 15 bases between. The CDR3 is made up of 15 amino acids. The CDR3: CASSYAGGADTEAFF. The CDR3 DNA is TGTGCCAGCAGCTATGCGGGGGGGGCGGACACTGAAGCTTTCTTT.

This clone turned up a few times. The chain joins TRBV7-9 to TRBJ2-5; D ambiguous. CDR3 length equals 14 residues. Trimming cost V 5 bases and J 0 bases, with 10 bases left between them. CDR1 SEHNR and CDR2 FQNEAQ come from the germline V gene (reference sequence). CDR3: CASSRTRDQETQYF. In DNA, the CDR3 is TGTGCCAGCAGCCGAACGAGAGACCAAGAGACCCAGTACTTC.

The chain uses TRBV7-6 and TRBJ2-7; 8 bases fit TRBD2. With V trimmed by 2 bases and J by 6 bases, 18 bases remained unmatched. The CDR3 has 18 residues. CDR1 and CDR2 (germline): SGHVS, FNYEAQ. CDR3 DNA: TGTGCCAGCAGCTTATCAGGTCGGGGGATTAGCGGGACCACCGAGCAGTACTTC. Translating gives CASSLSGRGISGTTEQYF.

The chain uses TRBV29-1 and TRBJ2-1; TRBD2 matches at 15 bases. The CDR3 runs to 14 residues. The trim removed 7 bases at V and 7 bases at J, leaving 5 bases unmatched. In germline, CDR1 is SQVTM, CDR2 ANQGSEA. CDR3 DNA sequence: TGCAGCGCACGGACTAGCGGGAGGGATAATGAGCAGTTCTTC. Translation gives CSARTSGRDNEQFF.

The chain carries TRBV11-2 and TRBJ1-1; D is unresolved. The CDR3 runs to 14 residues. V was clipped by 1 base and J by 1 base, with 7 bases between them. Germline CDR1 SGHAT, CDR2 FQNNGV. The CDR3 protein is CASSLALSNTEAFF. Here the CDR3 DNA reads TGTGCCAGCAGCTTAGCCCTCTCGAACACTGAAGCTTTCTTT. The full variable domain, completed using reference TRBV11-2 and TRBJ1-1, is EAGVAQSPRYKIIEKRQSVAFWCNPISGHATLYWYQQILGQGPKLLIQFQNNGVVDDSQLPKDRFSAERLKGVDSTLKIQPAKLEDSAVYLCASSLALSNTEAFFGQGTRLTVV.

J is TRBJ1-2 and V is TRBV7-2, with 10 bases aligning to TRBD1. This CDR3 has 15 residues. Per the germline V gene, CDR1 is SGHTA and CDR2 is FQGNSA. V was pared by 4 bases and J by 4 bases, with 6 bases of the junction left unmatched. As DNA, the CDR3 is TGTGCCAGCAGCTCAGGACAGGGGGGACGCTATGGCTACACCTTC. Residues: CASSSGQGGRYGYTF.

This chain uses TRBV5-1 with TRBJ2-6, with TRBD1 identical over 9 bases. Germline CDR1 is SGHRS and CDR2 is YFSETQ. This CDR3 spans 17 amino acids. V dropped 4 bases and J dropped 1; count of bases not matched to a gene: 6. Here the CDR3 DNA reads TGCGCCAGCAGCCTTAGGGACAGGGCGTCTGGGGCCAACGTCCTGACTTTC. Translating gives CASSLRDRASGANVLTF.

This chain connects TRBV6-5 to TRBJ2-7, with 11 bases lining up with TRBD2. V lost 2 bases to trimming and J lost 12 bases; unmatched junction nucleotides: 6. Germline-derived CDR1 and CDR2 are MNHEY and SVGAGI. The CDR3 is made up of 13 amino acids. The CDR3 region is CASSYPGLAVWYF. In DNA form, the CDR3 reads TGTGCCAGCAGTTACCCGGGACTAGCGGTATGGTACTTC.